This is a list of T cell receptor beta chains from one sample in a study of OX40 agonist ivuxolimab in advanced cancers. Only in-frame clones appear in the TCRdb table, and some are missing; sequencing was by immunoSEQ multiplex PCR. The data hold around 150,000 clones, with roughly 91% observed a single time. The specimen comprised CD4+ or CD8+ T cells sorted from blood, sampled in a trial of the OX40 agonist ivuxolimab. The receptors shown here come from an adult with an advanced solid tumor such as melanoma, head and neck, liver or kidney cancer. Both conserved end residues are trimmed from each CDR3. Each record gives: D gene, J gene, clone size, V gene, CDR3 protein. A D gene is named only where the DNA matches it firmly. The size entry is marked missing in some rows and otherwise reads once, few, many or a size class.

NA TRBJ2-3 NA TRBV30 AWSTDSGTPQY
NA TRBJ2-3 NA TRBV9 ASSVVGLRKTTDTQY
NA TRBJ2-2 NA TRBV18 ASSPRISGELF
NA TRBJ2-2 NA TRBV19 ASSIEGSGGELF
TRBD1 TRBJ1-1 NA TRBV4-1 ASSQEAQGNREAF
NA TRBJ2-4 NA TRBV28 ASSFLDGAKNIQY
NA TRBJ1-2 NA TRBV6-6 ASSQGYGYT
TRBD1 TRBJ2-6 once TRBV19 ASSKGQGATGANVLT
TRBD2 TRBJ2-2 NA TRBV7-2 ASSAKTSGRRGYTGELF
TRBD1 TRBJ1-2 NA TRBV6-1 ASSEIRGQGSRGYT
TRBD2 TRBJ2-7 NA TRBV7-9 ASTRTSGLYEQY
TRBD2 TRBJ2-7 NA TRBV5-1 ASSAGTSGRGIEQY
TRBD1 TRBJ2-7 NA TRBV23-1 ASSQSRDRAYEQY
NA TRBJ1-5 NA TRBV27 ASSLVGGTYSNQPQH
NA TRBJ1-4 NA TRBV5-4 ASSRAGTNEKLF
TRBD2 TRBJ2-7 NA TRBV28 ASTLGTSGSHEQY
NA TRBJ1-1 NA TRBV10-3 AISSRENTEAF
NA TRBJ2-1 NA TRBV9 ASIPTNRDTYNEQF
TRBD1 TRBJ1-2 NA TRBV4-2 ASSSYRGDYGYT
NA TRBJ1-3 NA TRBV7-2 ASSPGGSGNTIY
TRBD1 TRBJ2-6 NA TRBV9 ASSVVSGQGLHSGANVLT
NA TRBJ2-1 NA TRBV5-1 ASSLDGPNEQF
NA TRBJ1-1 NA TRBV12-5 ASANRGRGTEAF
NA TRBJ1-1 once TRBV27 ASSLSRGNTEAF
NA TRBJ2-5 NA TRBV4-1 ASSPGIQETQY
NA TRBJ2-7 NA TRBV7-8 ASSNYEQY
TRBD1 TRBJ2-1 NA TRBV6-6 ASSFGTAYNEQF
TRBD1 TRBJ1-2 NA TRBV29-1 SVEDRRQGAGYT
TRBD1 TRBJ2-7 NA TRBV6-1 ASSEPGQGHEQY
NA TRBJ1-4 NA TRBV5-6 ASSPISGGEKLF
TRBD1 TRBJ2-1 NA TRBV4-1 ASSQEGQPRFSSSYNEQF
NA TRBJ1-2 NA TRBV29-1 SVERGGGYGYT
TRBD1 TRBJ2-5 NA TRBV28 ASRDLDRAKETQY
NA TRBJ2-7 NA TRBV6-5 ASSTMYEQY
NA TRBJ1-4 NA TRBV12-5 ASGSAGIEKLF
NA TRBJ2-5 NA TRBV7-6 ASSFGSQETQY
NA TRBJ2-1 NA TRBV29-1 SVDPLLGSNEQF
NA TRBJ1-2 NA TRBV6-1 ASSESTGFADYGYT
NA TRBJ1-2 NA TRBV6-5 ASSYSRQPSGGYT
TRBD2 TRBJ2-5 NA TRBV11-3 ASSSTSDHQETQY
NA TRBJ1-1 NA TRBV6-6 ASSYGAANTEAF
NA TRBJ1-4 NA TRBV5-1 ASRLGTATNEKLF
NA TRBJ1-2 NA TRBV7-2 ASSLVGQLGYGYT
TRBD1 TRBJ1-6 NA TRBV2 ASSAGQFRYNSPLH
NA TRBJ1-1 NA TRBV20-1 SAPGNTEAF
NA TRBJ1-2 NA TRBV19 ASSPPGNRNDGYT
NA TRBJ1-1 NA TRBV29-1 SVEKVGGNTEAF
NA TRBJ2-2 NA TRBV28 ASSSLGTIGKLF
TRBD1 TRBJ1-4 NA TRBV11-2 ASSRIGQGGEKLF
NA TRBJ1-5 NA TRBV4-1 ASSPVILQPQH
NA TRBJ1-1 NA TRBV14 ASSQTRTGFNTEAF
NA TRBJ1-3 NA TRBV5-1 ASSLGAASSGNTIY
TRBD1 TRBJ1-2 NA TRBV27 ASSLRQDRGGYT
NA NA NA TRBV7-2 ASSPGAASSYEQY
NA TRBJ1-4 few TRBV27 ASSLGVLHNEKLF
NA TRBJ1-1 few TRBV9 ASSALRQATEAF
TRBD1 TRBJ2-3 NA TRBV5-1 ASSPGQGTDTQY
NA TRBJ2-1 NA TRBV14 ASSRLFRDPYNEQF
NA TRBJ2-1 NA TRBV9 ASSVTPTQGREQF
NA TRBJ1-2 NA TRBV5-1 ASSLALSLGYGYT